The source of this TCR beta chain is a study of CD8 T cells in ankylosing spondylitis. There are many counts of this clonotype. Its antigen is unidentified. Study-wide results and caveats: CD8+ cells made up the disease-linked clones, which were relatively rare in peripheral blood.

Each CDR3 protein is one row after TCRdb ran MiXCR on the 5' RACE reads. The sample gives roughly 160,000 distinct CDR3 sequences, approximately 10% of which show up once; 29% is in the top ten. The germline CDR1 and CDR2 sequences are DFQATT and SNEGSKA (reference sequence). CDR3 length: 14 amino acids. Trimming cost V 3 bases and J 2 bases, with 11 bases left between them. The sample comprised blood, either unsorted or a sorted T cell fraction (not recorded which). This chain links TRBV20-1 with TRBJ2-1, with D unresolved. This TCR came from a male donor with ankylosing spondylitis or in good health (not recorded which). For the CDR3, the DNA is TGCAGTGCTAGGTCCCCAACCGCCTACAATGAGCAGTTCTTC. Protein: CSARSPTAYNEQFF.